This T cell receptor (beta chain) was profiled in a study of shared clonotypes between healthy human individuals. Overall study context: Each donor contributed plates that comprised three CD4 naive, three CD4 memory, two CD8 naive and one CD8 memory.

This clone was seen a few times. Its antigen is not known. Study-wide findings and caveats: Naive CD4 clonotype sharing across a handful of donors was roughly 5%.

The ends were cut back, 5 bases at V and 4 bases at J, with 18 bases in the middle. CDR1 SGHDT and CDR2 YYEEEE come from the germline V gene. The CDR3 has 15 residues. Each subset's genomic DNA was split evenly across several immunoSEQ plates. TCRdb keeps only in-frame clones here, not all; method: immunoSEQ multiplex PCR. The data hold some 1 million clones, with 60% to 80% observed a single time. This TCR derives from a man younger than 35 in good health. This chain joins TRBV5-6 and TRBJ2-5; D is undetermined. The sample taken for sequencing was memory CD4+ T cells sorted from blood. Sample subset: CD45RA-negative fraction. The CDR3 DNA follows: TGTGCCAGCAGATTCGCCCTTCGGCCGGTAGAGACCCAGTACTTC. Protein: CASRFALRPVETQYF.